This T cell receptor beta chain was sequenced in a study of T cells in Graves' hyperthyroidism and ophthalmopathy. Study outcomes and limitations: Using 13 V-J features, a model discriminated ophthalmopathy from stable hyperthyroidism.

On this clonotype itself: Its antigen is still unknown.

TCR beta CDR3 region amplification was performed from RNA transcripts. First-round RT-PCR targeting the TCR CDR3 was performed with the HTBI primer set. A single record per CDR3 protein comes from TCRdb applying MiXCR to the multiplex PCR reads. Counted here are approximately 400,000 distinct CDR3 sequences, over 13% occurring once; the ten biggest clones make up around 27%. Any patient presenting with uncontrolled infection, other autoimmune disease, pregnancy or lactation was left out. V was pared by 5 bases and J by 6 bases, with 9 bases of the junction left unmatched. Germline lookup yields CDR1 SEHNR and CDR2 FQNEAQ (reference sequence). The CDR3 has 14 amino acids.

Material for sequencing was blood. The sequence was obtained from a man aged 45-65 years with Graves' ophthalmopathy. The chain uses TRBV7-9 and TRBJ2-5; 7 nucleotides agree with TRBD2. CDR3 sequence (DNA): TGTGCCAGCAGCCCGTCGACTAGCTTACAGACCCAGTACTTC. Translating it yields CASSPSTSLQTQYF.